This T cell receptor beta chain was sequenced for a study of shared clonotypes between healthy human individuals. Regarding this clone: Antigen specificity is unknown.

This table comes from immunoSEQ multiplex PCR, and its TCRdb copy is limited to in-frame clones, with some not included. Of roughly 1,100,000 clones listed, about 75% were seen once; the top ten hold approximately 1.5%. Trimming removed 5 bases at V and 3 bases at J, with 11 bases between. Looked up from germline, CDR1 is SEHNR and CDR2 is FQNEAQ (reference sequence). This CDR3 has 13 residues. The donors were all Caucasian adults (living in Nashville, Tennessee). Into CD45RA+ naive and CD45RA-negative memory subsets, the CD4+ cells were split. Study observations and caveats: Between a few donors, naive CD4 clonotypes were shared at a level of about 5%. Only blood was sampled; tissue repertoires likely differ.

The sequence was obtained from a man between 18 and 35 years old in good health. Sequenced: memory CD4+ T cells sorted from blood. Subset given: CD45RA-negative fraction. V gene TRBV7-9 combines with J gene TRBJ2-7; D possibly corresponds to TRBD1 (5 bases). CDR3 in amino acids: CASSHDSIYEQYF. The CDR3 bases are TGTGCCAGCAGCCACGACAGCATCTACGAGCAGTACTTC.